Listed here are 12 T cell receptor beta chains from one sample, sequenced in a study of breast tumors, draining lymph nodes, adjacent tissues (dated by TCRdb to 2016 to 2017). The axillary draining lymph nodes of breast cancer patients were the source of the lymph node samples. Receptors were amplified or captured by multiplex PCR. TCRdb lists the instrument as Illumina HiSeq 2000. TCRdb reworked the public reads: Q25 trimming with fastp, MiXCR clone assembly, productive beta chains retained. Identical CDR3 protein sequences are pooled into one entry, listed with their most common genes and DNA. A total of under 350,000 distinct CDR3 sequences appear in this sample, 30% to 35% of them only once. The top ten clones comprise roughly 1.1% of the sample. Sequencing input: axillary lymph node tissue. These receptors came from a female donor with breast cancer. Some clones in this sample may be carry-over from other donors' samples.

The genes are TRBV10-3 and TRBJ2-7; D ambiguous. CDR1 is ENHRY, CDR2 SYGVKD, per germline. V lost 2 bases and J 1 base, leaving 9 bases between the germline ends. The CDR3 spans 14 residues. CDR3 coding DNA: TGTGCCATCAGTGAGGAGGCGGATTCCTACGAGCAGTACTTC. Translation gives CAISEEADSYEQYF.

The gene calls are TRBV9 and TRBJ2-6; a weak D match, TRBD2 (5 bases). The CDR3 length is 14 residues. Trimming removed 0 bases from V and 8 bases from J, with 9 bases in between. In germline, CDR1 is SGDLS, CDR2 YYNGEE. The DNA for the CDR3 is TGTGCCAGCAGCGTAGGATCGGGGACCAACGTCCTGACTTTC. This translates into CASSVGSGTNVLTF.

This clonotype was recorded a few times. This sequence may be a read error, since a much larger clone differs from it by one base. The chain combines TRBV5-6 with TRBJ2-5; D uncertain. The V gene lost 0 bases and the J gene lost 7 bases, with 7 bases spanning the gap. CDR3 size: 12 residues. Germline V CDR1 and CDR2: SGHDT, YYEEEE. The CDR3 nucleotides read TGTGCCAGCAGCTTGGAGCGAGCGACCCAGTACTTC. Its translation: CASSLERATQYF.

This clonotype was seen ten or more times. This sequence joins TRBV11-3 and TRBJ2-3; 7 bases line up with TRBD2. Germline CDR1 reads SGHNT; CDR2 reads YENEEA. V shed 5 bases and J 4 bases; nucleotides not matched to a gene: 9. This CDR3 is built from 15 residues. This CDR3 is CASSLTPTSPDTQYF. The CDR3, as DNA: TGTGCCAGCAGCCTTACCCCGACTAGCCCAGATACGCAGTATTTT. Full variable domain (remainder filled in from reference TRBV11-3 and TRBJ2-3): EAGVVQSPRYKIIEKKQPVAFWCNPISGHNTLYWYLQNLGQGPELLIRYENEEAVDDSQLPKDRFSAERLKGVDSTLKIQPAELGDSAVYLCASSLTPTSPDTQYFGPGTRLTVL.

This clonotype was seen ten or more times. At one boundary the junction diverges from the germline segment, which might be a read error. V gene TRBV7-7 combines with J gene TRBJ2-7, with D unresolved. Germline V gene data show CDR1 as SSHAT and CDR2 as FNYEAQ (reference sequence). The CDR3 covers 15 residues. CDR3 region: CASSLAPGIEDEQYF. CDR3 nucleotide sequence: TGTGCTAGCAGCTTAGCACCCGGAATAGAGGACGAGCAGTACTTC.

The chain links TRBV6-5 to TRBJ2-7; possibly TRBD1 for D (5 bases). The ends were cut back, 6 bases at V and 3 bases at J, with 15 bases in the middle. Germline loops: CDR1 MNHEY, CDR2 SVGAGI. This CDR3 has 14 amino acids. The chain's CDR3 is CASRGGASFYEQYF. CDR3 nucleotide sequence: TGTGCCAGCAGGGGTGGGGCCTCTTTCTACGAGCAGTACTTC.

This clonotype was counted many times. The chain carries TRBV15 and TRBJ2-4, with TRBD2 matching over 9 bases. CDR3 length equals 17 residues. Trimming took 0 bases from V and 7 from J; bases not matched to a gene: 10. The V gene's germline CDR1 is LNHNV and CDR2 YYDKDF (reference sequence). Here the CDR3 reads CATSRDGTSLGGNIQYF. In nucleotides, the CDR3 is TGTGCCACCAGCAGAGACGGGACTAGCCTAGGGGGGAACATTCAGTACTTC.

This clonotype has a count of ten or more. The chain recombines TRBV9 with TRBJ2-6, with 12 bases lining up with TRBD2. Unmatched junction bases numbered 5, after V lost 3 bases and J lost 1 base. Germline CDR1 and CDR2: SGDLS and YYNGEE. The CDR3 runs to 18 residues. The CDR3 here is CASSAPTSGSSGANVLTF. CDR3 DNA: TGTGCCAGCAGCGCCCCGACTAGCGGGAGTTCTGGGGCCAACGTCCTGACTTTC.

This clonotype was seen many times. This chain uses TRBV9 with TRBJ2-1; no definite D call. Deletions cut 3 bases from V and 6 bases from J, with 16 bases between. The V gene's germline CDR1 is SGDLS and CDR2 YYNGEE. The CDR3 has 15 amino acids. The CDR3 DNA sequence: TGTGCCAGCAGCGCCACGGGCTCCCTGTCCAATGAGCAGTTCTTC. This gives the protein CASSATGSLSNEQFF. Drawing the rest from reference TRBV9 and TRBJ2-1, the complete variable domain is DSGVTQTPKHLITATGQRVTLRCSPRSGDLSVYWYQQSLDQGLQFLIQYYNGEERAKGNILERFSAQQFPDLHSELNLSSLELGDSALYFCASSATGSLSNEQFFGPGTRLTVL.

This chain's CDR3 is CASLGGTSNYEQYF. The DNA of the CDR3 is TGTGCCAGCTTGGGCGGGACTAGCAACTACGAGCAGTACTTC. The chain uses TRBV18 and TRBJ2-7; the match to TRBD2 covers 9 bases. Germline V gives CDR1 KGHSH, CDR2 LQKENI. There are 14 residues in the CDR3. The J segment lost 3 bases and the V segment lost 7 bases, leaving 7 bases of the junction unmatched.

Notes on this clonotype: A read error may explain this, as a much larger clone is one base away. This chain connects TRBV4-3 to TRBJ1-4; D might be TRBD1 (6 bases). The CDR3 is made up of 15 amino acids. Per the germline V gene, CDR1 is LGHNA and CDR2 is YSLEER. The CDR3 bases are TGCGCCAGCAGCCAAATACAGGGAACTAATGAAATACTGTTTTTT. As protein: CASSQIQGTNEILFF.

This clonotype has ten or more counts. DNA of the CDR3: TGTGCCAGCAGGCCCGGGGATTTAGTTCAGCCCCAGCATTTT. Its translation is CASRPGDLVQPQHF. The chain couples TRBV6-5 to TRBJ1-5; D is ambiguous. This CDR3 is 14 amino acids long. Germline loops: CDR1 MNHEY, CDR2 SVGAGI. Trimming left V 6 bases short and J 6 bases short, with 15 bases between.